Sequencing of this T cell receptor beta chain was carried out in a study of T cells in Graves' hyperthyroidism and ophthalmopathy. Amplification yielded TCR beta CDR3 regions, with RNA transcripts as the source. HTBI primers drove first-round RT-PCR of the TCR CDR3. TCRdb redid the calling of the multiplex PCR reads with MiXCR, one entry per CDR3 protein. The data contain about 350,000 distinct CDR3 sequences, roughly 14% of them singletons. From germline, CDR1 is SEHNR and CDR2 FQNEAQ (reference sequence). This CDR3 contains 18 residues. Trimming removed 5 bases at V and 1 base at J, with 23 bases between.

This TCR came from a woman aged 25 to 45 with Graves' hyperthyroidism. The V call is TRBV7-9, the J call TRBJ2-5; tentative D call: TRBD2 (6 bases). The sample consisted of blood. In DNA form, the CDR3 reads TGTGCCAGCAGCCTAAGCCTGGGGACTGCGCCCCGCCAAGAGACCCAGTACTTC. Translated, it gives CASSLSLGTAPRQETQYF.